This T cell receptor beta chain stems from a study of molecular identifiers for immune sequencing clone quantification. As CD8+CD4-CCR7+CD45RA+ cells, naive CD8 T cells were sorted. One entry per CDR3 protein, called by TCRdb with MiXCR from the PCR reads. Here the sample spans some 97,000 distinct CDR3 sequences, roughly a quarter being singletons. In this sample, this clonotype turned up a few times. There are 14 residues in the CDR3. The germline V gene has CDR1 DFQATT and CDR2 SNEGSKA (reference sequence). V dropped 0 bases and J dropped 0 bases, with 9 bases sitting between them. The J gene is TRBJ2-7, the V gene TRBV20-1, with D hard to call. The sequence was obtained from a human donor in good health. Some libraries in this study had Jurkat cell RNA spiked in. The sequenced material came from naive CD8+ T cells from blood, with Jurkat cell RNA spiked in. The subset denotes: FACS-sorted CD8+CD4-CCR7+CD45RA+ naive T cells. The CDR3 region is CSARDNRNSYEQYF. The CDR3 bases are TGCAGTGCTAGAGATAACAGAAACTCCTACGAGCAGTACTTC.